The clone carrying this T cell receptor beta chain showed up just once. The protocol was immunoSEQ multiplex PCR, while the TCRdb copy is restricted to in-frame clones and leaves out a portion. The table has some 330,000 clones, about 92% seen once. Participants spanned ages roughly 18 to 95 years and resided in around 25 US areas. The record originates from a study of blood T cell repertoires in COVID-19. Turning to the study itself: COVID-19 samples, acute and convalescent, were from the United States, Italy and Spain.

CDR1 is MDHEN and CDR2 is SYDVKM in the germline V gene. J was trimmed by 1 base and V by 6 bases; bases with no gene match: 6. The CDR3 is made up of 17 amino acids. The chain links TRBV28 to TRBJ2-3; 14 bases agree with TRBD2. The sequenced material came from PBMCs or T cells enriched from blood (not recorded which). The sequence came from a woman in her thirties who had recovered from COVID-19. The CDR3 bases are TGTGCCAGCAGGCCGGGACTAGCGGGAGAGGGCACAGATACGCAGTATTTT. Amino acids: CASRPGLAGEGTDTQYF.